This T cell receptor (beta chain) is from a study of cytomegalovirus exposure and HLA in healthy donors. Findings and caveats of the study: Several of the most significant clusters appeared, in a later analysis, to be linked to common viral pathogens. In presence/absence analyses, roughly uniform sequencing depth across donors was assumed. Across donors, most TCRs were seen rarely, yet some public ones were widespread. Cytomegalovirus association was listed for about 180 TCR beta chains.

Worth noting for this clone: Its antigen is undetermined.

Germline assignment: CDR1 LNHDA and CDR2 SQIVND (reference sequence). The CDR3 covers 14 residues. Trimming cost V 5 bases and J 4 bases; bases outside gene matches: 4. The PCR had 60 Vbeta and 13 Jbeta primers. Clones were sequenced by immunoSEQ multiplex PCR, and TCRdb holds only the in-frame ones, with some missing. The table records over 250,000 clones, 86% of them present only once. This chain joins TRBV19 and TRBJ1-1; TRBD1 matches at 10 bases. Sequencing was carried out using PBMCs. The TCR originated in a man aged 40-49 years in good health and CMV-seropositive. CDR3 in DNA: TGTGCCAGTAGTCCCGGGACAGGGGTCACTGAAGCTTTCTTT. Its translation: CASSPGTGVTEAFF.